A single T cell receptor (beta chain) is shown here with its context. Its target is not known. The sample originates from a study of T cells after yellow fever vaccination. Findings of the study overall: Boosting was followed by the reappearance of most primary-vaccination clones (roughly 96% CD4, around 90% CD8). Contaminants from the bulk population, in the form of abundant clonotypes, could be found in FACS-sorted repertoires.

Trimming removed 0 bases from V and 14 bases from J, with 14 bases in between. Germline loops: CDR1 SGDLS, CDR2 YYNGEE. CDR3 length: 13 amino acids. Universal primer sites and UMIs were introduced during 5'RACE template-switching synthesis of TCR cDNA. TCRdb re-analysed the 5' RACE reads in MiXCR, keeping a single row per CDR3 protein. The table lists around 300,000 distinct CDR3 sequences, 4.1% of them singletons. The chain carries TRBV9 and TRBJ1-4, with D perhaps matching TRBD1 (6 bases). This receptor was obtained from a young man who received the YFV17D yellow fever vaccine. Sequencing used PBMCs, obtained 5 days after the yellow fever booster vaccination. Here the CDR3 DNA reads TGTGCCAGCAGCGTAGCGCCGGGGGCGGCCCTGTTTTTT. Amino acids: CASSVAPGAALFF. The full variable domain, rest sourced from reference TRBV9 and TRBJ1-4, is DSGVTQTPKHLITATGQRVTLRCSPRSGDLSVYWYQQSLDQGLQFLIQYYNGEERAKGNILERFSAQQFPDLHSELNLSSLELGDSALYFCASSVAPGAALFFGSGTQLSVL.